Following are 16 T cell receptor beta chains from one sample sequenced in a study of cytomegalovirus exposure and HLA in healthy donors. It was with 60 Vbeta and 13 Jbeta primers that the PCR ran. Profiling relied on immunoSEQ multiplex PCR, and the TCRdb table lists in-frame clones only, not all of them. The sample has some 150,000 clones; approximately 87% are singletons. Sequenced input: PBMCs. The receptor set was obtained from a young woman in good health and CMV-seronegative.

The V gene is TRBV5-1, the J gene TRBJ1-2; D remains ambiguous. The V gene lost 1 base and the J gene lost 3 bases, with 10 bases spanning the gap. The CDR3 totals 14 residues. CDR1 and CDR2 (germline): SGHRS, YFSETQ. CDR3 sequence reads: CASSLLYQDYGYTF. The DNA for the CDR3 is TGCGCCAGCAGCTTGTTGTACCAGGACTATGGCTACACCTTC.

The V gene is TRBV10-3, the J gene TRBJ2-6; TRBD2 might be the D (6 bases). Trimming took off 6 bases at V and 0 bases at J, with 21 bases between the two ends. This CDR3 contains 19 residues. CDR1 and CDR2 from the germline V gene are ENHRY and SYGVKD. The DNA for the CDR3 is TGTGCCATCAGCCGAGTCCCGGGGGTGCCCGGCTCTGGGGCCAACGTCCTGACTTTC. Translated: CAISRVPGVPGSGANVLTF.

The genes are TRBV4-1 and TRBJ2-1; D might be TRBD2 (5 bases). CDR1 and CDR2 (germline): MGHRA, YSYEKL. This CDR3 is built from 17 residues. V was trimmed by 2 bases and J by 3 bases, leaving 17 bases between them. This CDR3 is CASSQPEEETIYNEQFF. The CDR3 DNA reads TGCGCCAGCAGCCAACCAGAGGAGGAGACTATCTACAATGAGCAGTTCTTC.

This clone occurred once. The rearrangement links TRBV10-2 to TRBJ2-3; 7 bases match TRBD2. Germline lookup yields CDR1 WSHSY and CDR2 SAAADI. The trim removed 8 bases at V and 7 bases at J, leaving 12 bases unmatched. The CDR3 totals 14 residues. CDR3 amino acids: CASGGMLRENTQYF. The DNA of the CDR3 is TGCGCCAGCGGTGGTATGTTGCGGGAGAATACGCAGTATTTT.

CDR3: CASSLGRGYTDTQYF. In DNA, the CDR3 is TGCGCCAGCAGCTTGGGCAGGGGCTACACAGATACGCAGTATTTT. The rearrangement joins TRBV5-1 to TRBJ2-3; tentative D call: TRBD1 (6 bases). Trimming removed 0 bases from V and 2 bases from J, with 10 bases in between. This CDR3 contains 15 residues. Germline CDR1 and CDR2: SGHRS and YFSETQ.

This rearrangement joins TRBV25-1 to TRBJ1-1, with D possibly TRBD1 on 6 matching bases. V was shortened by 5 bases and J by 4 bases, with 17 bases between the two germline ends. The CDR3 spans 15 residues. Per germline, CDR1 MGHDK and CDR2 SYGVNS. This chain's CDR3 is CASSQFAAGVTEAFF. CDR3 nucleotides: TGTGCCAGCAGTCAATTTGCCGCAGGGGTCACTGAAGCTTTCTTT.

As DNA, the CDR3 is TGTGCCAGCAGTTTAACGGGAGATGGCTACGAGCAGTACTTC. Protein sequence: CASSLTGDGYEQYF. The gene calls are TRBV27 and TRBJ2-7, with a possible D match to TRBD2 (6 bases). The ends were cut back, 2 bases at V and 3 bases at J, with 11 bases in the middle. Germline-derived CDR1 and CDR2 are MNHEY and SMNVEV (reference sequence). The CDR3 sequence is 14 residues long.

Remarks on this clone: One junction end does not reproduce the germline sequence, and a read error may be involved. The chain carries TRBV7-9 and TRBJ2-7, with 9 bases aligning to TRBD1. This CDR3 has 14 residues. Germline V gene lookup returns CDR1 SEHNR and CDR2 FQNEAQ (reference sequence). The CDR3 spells CSSSFRDREYEQYF. CDR3 nucleotides: TGTTCCAGCAGCTTCCGGGACAGGGAGTACGAGCAGTACTTC.

This clone was seen just once. An end of the junction differs from the germline gene, which may be a read error. This chain joins TRBV7-9 and TRBJ1-4; 11 nucleotides line up with TRBD1. Germline loops: CDR1 SEHNR, CDR2 FQNEAQ (reference sequence). CDR3 length: 15 residues. CDR3 in DNA: TGTTCCAGCAGCTTACGGACAGGGGGCGATGAAAAACTGTTTTTT. The encoded protein is CSSSLRTGGDEKLFF.

The J gene is TRBJ1-5, the V gene TRBV4-1; D gene ambiguous. The CDR3 consists of 15 residues. Trimming took off 0 bases at V and 0 bases at J, with 6 bases between the two ends. Germline lookup yields CDR1 MGHRA and CDR2 YSYEKL. The CDR3 region is CASSQDPVSNQPQHF. Here the CDR3 DNA reads TGCGCCAGCAGCCAAGATCCCGTTAGCAATCAGCCCCAGCATTTT.

This chain uses TRBV28 with TRBJ1-6; 9 bases are shared with TRBD1. The J segment lost 9 bases and the V segment lost 7 bases, leaving 7 bases of the junction unmatched. The germline V gene has CDR1 MDHEN and CDR2 SYDVKM. This CDR3 region has 14 residues. In DNA form, the CDR3 reads TGTGCCAGCACCCTCGGACAGGGGACTTCACCCCTCCACTTT. This encodes CASTLGQGTSPLHF.

This chain joins TRBV28 and TRBJ2-7, with a tentative D call TRBD1 (5 bases). V dropped 6 bases and J dropped 7 bases, with 13 bases sitting between them. The V gene's germline CDR1 is MDHEN and CDR2 SYDVKM. This CDR3 is 12 amino acids long. The CDR3 nucleotides read TGTGCCAGCAGGCCACAGGCCCGGGAGCAGTACTTC. This sequence encodes CASRPQAREQYF.

The gene calls are TRBV7-9 and TRBJ2-2, with a possible D match to TRBD2 (6 bases). Germline CDR1 reads SEHNR; CDR2 reads FQNEAQ (reference sequence). V lost 3 bases to trimming and J lost 0 bases, with 11 bases between them. The CDR3 contains 16 residues. The CDR3 sequence is CASSFGGRSNTGELFF. In DNA, the CDR3 is TGTGCCAGCAGCTTCGGAGGGAGATCGAACACCGGGGAGCTGTTTTTT.

This clone showed up just a few times. The same CDR3 arises from other DNA sequences in this sample as well. In nucleotides, the CDR3 is TGTGCCAGCAGCCGCGAAGATACGCAGTATTTT. This codes for CASSREDTQYF. The V gene is TRBV5-6, the J gene TRBJ2-3; D remains unclear. Germline V lookup: CDR1 SGHDT, CDR2 YYEEEE. This CDR3 has 11 amino acids. V was shortened by 4 bases and J by 5 bases, with 5 bases between the two germline ends.

This sequence joins TRBV4-1 and TRBJ1-5, with D tentatively TRBD1 (5 bases). Per the germline V gene, CDR1 is MGHRA and CDR2 is YSYEKL. The CDR3 is 14 amino acids. V was cut by 6 bases and J by 1 base, with 10 bases left in between. The CDR3 coding sequence is TGCGCCAGCAGTCTGGGGCCCAGCAATCAGCCCCAGCATTTT. Amino acids: CASSLGPSNQPQHF.

This chain joins TRBV19 and TRBJ1-5, with TRBD1 matching over 7 bases. The V gene end was trimmed by 5 bases and the J gene end by 7 bases; junction bases not matched to a gene: 11. This CDR3 is 15 amino acids long. Germline-derived CDR1 and CDR2 are LNHDA and SQIVND (reference sequence). CDR3: CASSALQGTIQPQHF. The CDR3 bases are TGTGCCAGTAGTGCACTACAGGGGACAATCCAGCCCCAGCATTTT.